Sequencing of this T cell receptor (beta chain) was carried out in a study of blood T cell repertoires in COVID-19. Study at large: Acute and convalescent COVID-19 specimens originated in the United States, Italy and Spain.

Measured with immunoSEQ multiplex PCR; TCRdb has only the in-frame clones, and not every one. This repertoire shows about 150,000 clones, around 74% found once; its top ten account for more than 3.5%. CDR3 length: 14 amino acids. Losses at the gene ends were 5 bases for V and 9 bases for J; bases not matched to a gene: 5. Germline V gene lookup returns CDR1 SNHLY and CDR2 FYNNEI. The clonotype was recovered from a woman aged 80 or older with acute or convalescent COVID-19. The chain links TRBV2 to TRBJ2-1; 12 positions match TRBD2. The sequencing input was peripheral blood. The CDR3 spells CASSSLAGGSEQFF. CDR3 nucleotides: TGTGCCAGCAGTTCACTAGCGGGAGGCTCTGAGCAGTTCTTC.